This T cell receptor beta chain was documented in a study of blood T cell repertoires in COVID-19. On the study more broadly: Whether acute or convalescent, the COVID-19 samples came from the United States, Italy and Spain. T cells, B-cell-depleted T cells, or PBMCs supplied cDNA or gDNA.

CDR1 SNHLY and CDR2 FYNNEI come from the germline V gene. CDR3 length equals 14 residues. V was pared by 6 bases and J by 3 bases, with 6 bases of the junction left unmatched. Original analysis: Cell counts per sample came from amplifying reference gene primers. Profiling relied on immunoSEQ multiplex PCR, and the TCRdb table lists in-frame clones only, not all of them. The V and J calls and the clone size are those of that table, but D and trimming were determined from the DNA. The sample comprises under 350,000 clones, roughly 83% of which are singletons, and about 4.6% rests with the top ten. Sample: peripheral blood. The sequence was collected from a man in his fifties or sixties who had recovered from COVID-19. The chain combines TRBV2 with TRBJ2-7; 9 positions agree with TRBD2. The CDR3 sequence: CASRAGLAFYEQYF. In nucleotides, the CDR3 is TGTGCCAGCAGAGCGGGACTAGCCTTCTACGAGCAGTACTTC.